The rows below give T cell receptor beta chains drawn from one sample of a study of metastatic and nonmetastatic thyroid tumors. TCRdb redid the clone calls on the PCR reads using MiXCR. Here the sample spans approximately 38,000 clones, roughly 16% being singletons. The sample consisted of blood. Receptor source: a female donor with papillary thyroid cancer or a benign thyroid nodule (not recorded which). Some clones in this sample may be carry-over from other donors' samples. Both conserved end residues are part of each CDR3. D genes are given only for firm matches. The size of a clone is reported for some rows only, either as once, few or many, or as a class for expanded clones.

TGTGCCAGCAGCTTGGGCAGGGTCTACGAGCAGTACTTC CASSLGRVYEQYF TRBV5-6 - TRBJ2-7 many
TGTGCCAGCAGTTCCGGGACCGCGGGGGCCGAAGCTTTCTTT CASSSGTAGAEAFF TRBV12-3/TRBV12-4 - TRBJ1-1 many
TGCGCCAGCAGCGTCGGGACAGCAGGCTACGAGCAGTACTTC CASSVGTAGYEQYF TRBV5-1 TRBD1 TRBJ2-7 -
TGTGCCAGCAGGCCCCTGGATGCTGGGGCCAACGTCCTGACTTTC CASRPLDAGANVLTF TRBV6-1 - TRBJ2-6 many
TGCAGTGCCCCCCCCTCGGACCACTACGAGCAGTACTTC CSAPPSDHYEQYF TRBV20-1 - TRBJ2-7 many
TGTGCCAGCAGATCACAGGGGCAGCCCCAGCATTTT CASRSQGQPQHF TRBV28 TRBD1 TRBJ1-5 many
TGTGCCAGCAGTATCAAAGCCGGGACAGGGGTAAGGGGCTCCTACGAGCAGTACTTC CASSIKAGTGVRGSYEQYF TRBV6-6 TRBD1 TRBJ2-7 many
TGTGCCAGCTCACCACCGTCGCCTAGCTGGGAGCAGTTCTTC CASSPPSPSWEQFF TRBV18 - TRBJ2-1 many
TGTGCCAGCAGCGTAGGAACTAATGAAAAACTGTTTTTT CASSVGTNEKLFF TRBV9 - TRBJ1-4 many
TGTGCCAGCAGCTCCCCCGCAAGACTAGCGTTCGAGGGGTACGAGCAGTACTTC CASSSPARLAFEGYEQYF TRBV11-1 TRBD2 TRBJ2-7 -
TGTGACATTTACGAGCAGTACTTC CDIYEQYF TRBV20-1 - TRBJ2-7 few
TGTGCCAGCAGCTTACTAGCGGGCTCCTACAATGAGCAGTTCTTC CASSLLAGSYNEQFF TRBV7-8 TRBD2 TRBJ2-1 many
TGCGCCAGCAGCCAGGGCCCCACCTATGGCTACACCTTC CASSQGPTYGYTF TRBV5-1 - TRBJ1-2 many
TGTGCCAGCTCACCCGGGACACTCTACTATGGCTACACCTTC CASSPGTLYYGYTF TRBV18 - TRBJ1-2 many
TGCAGTGCTAGAGGGCCTAGAGGGAGAGGGAATGAGCAGTTCTTC CSARGPRGRGNEQFF TRBV20-1 - TRBJ2-1 -
TGTGCCAGCAGTTCAGGATATAGTGGAAACACCATATATTTT CASSSGYSGNTIYF TRBV6-5 - TRBJ1-3 few
TGTGCCATCAGTGAGCAGGGGACATGTGGACTCCCTAACTATGGCTACACCTTC CAISEQGTCGLPNYGYTF TRBV10-3 - TRBJ1-2 -
TGTGCCAGCATGGAAGGGTACGAGCAGTACTTC CASMEGYEQYF TRBV2 - TRBJ2-7 medium-sized
TGTGCCAGCAGCGCAGGGAGGGGGACCCAGTACTTC CASSAGRGTQYF TRBV7-9 TRBD2 TRBJ2-5 -
TGCGCCAGCAGTGAGTCTGGCCCAAGAGAGACCCAGTACTTC CASSESGPRETQYF TRBV10-1 - TRBJ2-5 many
TGTGCCAGCAGCCGGGACAGAGAATCACCCCTCCACTTT CASSRDRESPLHF TRBV7-2 TRBD1 TRBJ1-6 many
TGTGCCAGCACCGTGGGTCCAGCCACTGAAGCTTTCTTT CASTVGPATEAFF TRBV6-1 - TRBJ1-1 many